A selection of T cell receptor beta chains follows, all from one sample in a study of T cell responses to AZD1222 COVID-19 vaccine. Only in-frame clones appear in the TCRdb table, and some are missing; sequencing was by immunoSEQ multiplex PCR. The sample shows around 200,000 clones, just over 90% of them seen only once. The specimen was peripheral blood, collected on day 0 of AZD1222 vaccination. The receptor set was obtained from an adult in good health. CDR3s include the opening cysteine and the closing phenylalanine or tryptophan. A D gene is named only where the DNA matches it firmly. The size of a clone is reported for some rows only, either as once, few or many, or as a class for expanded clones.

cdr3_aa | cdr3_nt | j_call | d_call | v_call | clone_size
CASRGVEVTSYEQYF | TGTGCCAGCAGGGGAGTAGAGGTCACCTCCTACGAGCAGTACTTC | TRBJ2-7 | NA | TRBV13 | NA
CASSPTGTSNSPLHF | TGTGCCAGCAGTCCCACTGGAACGAGTAATTCACCCCTCCACTTT | TRBJ1-6 | NA | TRBV7-8 | NA
CASTERGGNTGELFF | TGTGCCAGCACTGAACGTGGCGGGAACACCGGGGAGCTGTTTTTT | TRBJ2-2 | NA | TRBV28 | NA
CSARLNNEQFF | TGCAGTGCTAGATTGAATAATGAGCAGTTCTTC | TRBJ2-1 | NA | TRBV20-1 | NA
CASSEAAGNTEAFF | TGCGCCAGCAGTGAGGCGGCCGGGAACACTGAAGCTTTCTTT | TRBJ1-1 | NA | TRBV10-1 | NA
CASSQDVWGRGVGKNIQYF | TGTGCCAGCAGCCAAGATGTTTGGGGCAGGGGAGTGGGCAAAAACATTCAGTACTTC | TRBJ2-4 | NA | TRBV4-2 | NA
CASSHPMGGTGEKLFF | TGCGCCAGCAGCCACCCCATGGGGGGGACGGGTGAAAAACTGTTTTTT | TRBJ1-4 | NA | TRBV5-1 | NA
CASSPPTDTQYF | TGCGCCAGCAGCCCACCCACAGATACGCAGTATTTT | TRBJ2-3 | NA | TRBV5-1 | NA
CASSVDPGRGINEKLFF | TGTGCCAGCAGCGTAGATCCGGGCCGAGGTATTAATGAAAAACTGTTTTTT | TRBJ1-4 | NA | TRBV9 | NA
CSAGTYANTGELFF | TGCAGCGCCGGGACGTACGCGAACACCGGGGAGCTGTTTTTT | TRBJ2-2 | NA | TRBV29-1 | NA
CASSSPSTAKIYGYTF | TGTGCCAGCAGCTCCCCCTCGACAGCCAAAATCTATGGCTACACCTTC | TRBJ1-2 | NA | TRBV5-6 | NA
CASSFLVNEQFF | TGTGCCAGCAGTTTTCTGGTCAATGAGCAGTTCTTC | TRBJ2-1 | NA | TRBV12-3/TRBV12-4 | NA
CASSGTGASYEQYF | TGTGCCAGCAGCGGTACCGGGGCCTCCTACGAGCAGTACTTC | TRBJ2-7 | NA | TRBV5-6 | few
CSVVRAGQAHEQFF | TGCAGCGTTGTGAGGGCGGGACAGGCACACGAGCAGTTCTTC | TRBJ2-1 | TRBD1 | TRBV29-1 | NA
CSVYLRRQGVYTF | TGCAGCGTCTACCTCCGGAGACAGGGTGTCTACACCTTC | TRBJ1-2 | TRBD1 | TRBV29-1 | NA
CASSEGEGYNEQFF | TGTGCCAGCAGTGAAGGGGAGGGCTACAATGAGCAGTTCTTC | TRBJ2-1 | TRBD2 | TRBV2 | NA
CASSERLGYGYTF | TGTGCCAGCAGTGAAAGGTTGGGCTATGGCTACACCTTC | TRBJ1-2 | NA | TRBV6-1 | NA
CASSSMTGISTNEKLFF | TGCGCCAGCAGCTCTATGACAGGGATCTCAACTAATGAAAAACTGTTTTTT | TRBJ1-4 | TRBD1 | TRBV5-1 | NA
CSASAGSSPLHF | TGCAGTGCTAGTGCGGGTAGTTCACCCCTCCACTTT | TRBJ1-6 | NA | TRBV20-1 | once
CASSPVLTGGNEQFF | TGTGCCAGCTCACCAGTCTTAACGGGGGGTAATGAGCAGTTCTTC | TRBJ2-1 | TRBD2 | TRBV18 | NA
CASSHMPDTQYF | TGTGCCAGCAGCCATATGCCAGATACGCAGTATTTT | TRBJ2-3 | NA | TRBV14 | NA
CASSYSRTGGHEQFF | TGTGCCAGCAGTTACTCGAGGACAGGGGGCCATGAGCAGTTCTTC | TRBJ2-1 | TRBD1 | TRBV6-5 | NA
CASSLGRDRAFYGYTF | TGCGCCAGCAGCTTGGGGAGGGACAGGGCATTTTATGGCTACACCTTC | TRBJ1-2 | TRBD1 | TRBV5-1 | NA
CASKGGPGNTIYF | TGTGCCAGTAAAGGGGGGCCTGGAAACACCATATATTTT | TRBJ1-3 | NA | TRBV19 | NA
CAWSGPTTDEQYF | TGTGCCTGGTCGGGACCCACCACCGACGAGCAGTACTTC | TRBJ2-7 | NA | TRBV30 | NA
CASSHIAGGNNEQFF | TGTGCCAGCAGCCATATAGCGGGGGGTAACAATGAGCAGTTCTTC | TRBJ2-1 | TRBD2 | TRBV4-2 | NA
CASSSRGQFYEQYF | TGTGCCAGCAGTTCTCGGGGCCAATTCTACGAGCAGTACTTC | TRBJ2-7 | NA | TRBV28 | NA
CASSLRDLNQPQHF | TGTGCCAGTAGCCTCCGGGACCTTAATCAGCCCCAGCATTTT | TRBJ1-5 | NA | TRBV19 | NA
CASSPGDATNEKLFF | TGCGCCAGCAGCCCAGGAGATGCAACTAATGAAAAACTGTTTTTT | TRBJ1-4 | NA | TRBV5-1 | NA
CASFGISTNEKLFF | TGTGCCAGCTTCGGTATTTCAACTAATGAAAAACTGTTTTTT | TRBJ1-4 | NA | TRBV6-5 | NA
CASSWDDSPEYTF | TGCGCCAGCAGCTGGGACGACAGCCCCGAATACACCTTC | TRBJ1-2 | NA | TRBV5-1 | NA
CASSPFTGTSGETQYF | TGTGCCAGCAGCCCTTTTACCGGGACTAGCGGGGAGACCCAGTACTTC | TRBJ2-5 | TRBD2 | TRBV3-1/TRBV3-2 | NA
CASSLAPVNEQFF | TGTGCCAGCAGCTTAGCTCCCGTCAATGAGCAGTTCTTC | TRBJ2-1 | NA | TRBV11-2 | NA
CASSFLPSTEAFF | TGTGCCAGCAGTTTTCTTCCGAGCACTGAAGCTTTCTTT | TRBJ1-1 | NA | TRBV27 | NA